The present TCR beta chain was sequenced within a study of T cells expressing NK-cell markers. The overall study: Sequenced donors, eight in total, included seven who were HCMV-seropositive and one who was seronegative. Study-wide results and limits: Also leading the CD3+CD56-NKG2C+ fraction in a few donors were these clonotypes.

This CDR3 has 16 amino acids. In germline, CDR1 is DFQATT, CDR2 SNEGSKA (reference sequence). 5'RACE template switching built TCR beta cDNA with unique molecular identifiers. Using the 5' RACE reads, TCRdb records one entry per CDR3 protein without DNA. Its table lists over 350,000 distinct CDR3 sequences. On this clonotype itself: Antigen unknown.

This receptor was taken from a woman in her 50s in good health. Input material: blood T cells: a sorted CD56 or NKG2C T cell subset, CD4+ or CD8+ T cells, or bulk PBMC T cells (not recorded which). The chain carries TRBV20-1 and TRBJ2-1; checking the TCRdb D call of TRBD1 is not possible without DNA. CDR3 loop: CSARDRPGSRSNEQFF.